A single sample is the source of the 24 T cell receptor beta chains below, sequenced in a study of blood T cell repertoires in COVID-19. The table came from immunoSEQ multiplex PCR; TCRdb's copy has only in-frame clones and leaves some out. The table records hundreds of thousands of clones, about 88% of them present only once. The sample comprised PBMCs or T cells enriched from blood (not recorded which). These receptors came from a woman aged 25 to 45 who had recovered from COVID-19.

The gene calls are TRBV2 and TRBJ2-7, with TRBD2 matching 12 bases. J gave up 0 bases and V 6 bases, and 3 bases lay outside the gene matches. Germline V gene data show CDR1 as SNHLY and CDR2 as FYNNEI. The CDR3 contains 15 residues. The CDR3: CASSGLAGISYEQYF. CDR3 nucleotide sequence: TGTGCCAGCAGCGGACTAGCGGGAATCTCCTACGAGCAGTACTTC.

V is TRBV11-2 and J is TRBJ1-6, with 9 bases lining up with TRBD1. Germline CDR1 SGHAT, CDR2 FQNNGV. J gave up 7 bases and V 1 base, and 2 bases lay outside the gene matches. The CDR3 is 15 amino acids. The CDR3 reads CASSLADRGNSPLHF. The CDR3 DNA reads TGTGCCAGCAGCTTAGCAGACAGGGGGAATTCACCCCTCCACTTT.

The V and J genes are TRBV5-8 and TRBJ1-1, with D perhaps TRBD1 (5 bases). Trimming removed 0 bases at V and 2 bases at J, with 8 bases between. The CDR3 is 14 residues long. Germline V gives CDR1 SGHTS, CDR2 YDEGEE. The CDR3, as DNA: TGTGCCAGCAGCTTGGAGCGGGACAACACTGAAGCTTTCTTT. Translated, it gives CASSLERDNTEAFF.

The rearrangement joins TRBV12-3 or TRBV12-4 to TRBJ2-2; TRBD1 agrees at 7 bases. V trimming: 5 bases; J trimming: 5 bases; junction bases outside the gene matches: 2. This CDR3 region has 13 residues. The CDR3 nucleotides are TGTGCCAGCAGTCGACAGGGTACCGGGGAGCTGTTTTTT. Translating gives CASSRQGTGELFF.

This CDR3 reads CATSEWDRGSYGYTF. As DNA, the CDR3 is TGTGCCACCAGTGAGTGGGACAGGGGAAGCTATGGCTACACCTTC. The rearrangement uses TRBV24-1 and TRBJ1-2; 10 nucleotides agree with TRBD1. Germline trimming cut 4 bases from V and 4 bases from J; bases unmatched to any gene: 5. This CDR3 contains 15 residues. The germline CDR1 and CDR2 sequences are KGHDR and SFDVKD.

The V gene is TRBV30, the J gene TRBJ1-1; no clear D gene. CDR1 and CDR2 (germline): GTSNPN, SVGIG (reference sequence). The CDR3 consists of 14 residues. The V gene lost 3 bases and the J gene lost 1 base, with 12 bases spanning the gap. CDR3 nucleotide sequence: TGTGCCTGGAGCACCGGGAGCTGGAACACTGAAGCTTTCTTT. This translates into CAWSTGSWNTEAFF.

The chain carries TRBV19 and TRBJ1-5; 9 bases match TRBD1. V was clipped by 9 bases and J by 2 bases; unmatched bases: 14. The CDR3 is made up of 17 amino acids. CDR1 is LNHDA and CDR2 is SQIVND in the germline V gene (reference sequence). The CDR3 DNA is TGTGCCAGAAAGACAGGGGGTCGTTTTGTCGGCAATCAGCCCCAGCATTTT. The encoded protein is CARKTGGRFVGNQPQHF.

The J gene is TRBJ1-1, the V gene TRBV28, with D possibly being TRBD1 (6 bases). Germline V gives CDR1 MDHEN, CDR2 SYDVKM. The CDR3 runs 14 residues. V gave up 5 bases and J gave up 3 bases, with 13 bases separating them. DNA of the CDR3: TGTGCCAGCAGTCCACAGGGTTTTTACACTGAAGCTTTCTTT. Translation: CASSPQGFYTEAFF.

V and J are TRBV2 and TRBJ1-6; 7 bases fit TRBD1. CDR3 length: 15 amino acids. V was clipped by 5 bases and J by 4 bases; unmatched bases: 5. Looked up from germline, CDR1 is SNHLY and CDR2 is FYNNEI. The CDR3 region has the DNA TGTGCCAGCAGTTCTCGACAGGGTTATAATTCACCCCTCCACTTT. It yields the protein CASSSRQGYNSPLHF.

This rearrangement joins TRBV5-1 to TRBJ2-7, with D possibly TRBD2 on 5 matching bases. Trimming cost V 2 bases and J 6 bases, with 15 bases left between them. The CDR3 extends over 14 amino acids. Germline V gene data show CDR1 as SGHRS and CDR2 as YFSETQ. The DNA of the CDR3 is TGCGCCAGCAGCTTTACGGGATCCGAGGCCGAGCAGTACTTC. Amino acid sequence: CASSFTGSEAEQYF.

CDR3 in DNA: TGTGCCACCAGCAGGGGTCACAGGGGATCTGGGGCCAACGTCCTGACTTTC. Amino acids: CATSRGHRGSGANVLTF. The chain links TRBV15 to TRBJ2-6; 7 nucleotides match TRBD1. V dropped 3 bases and J dropped 1; count of bases not matched to a gene: 6. Germline V CDR1 and CDR2: LNHNV, YYDKDF (reference sequence). This CDR3 spans 17 amino acids.

This clone was recorded a few times. The chain links TRBV27 to TRBJ1-6; 7 bases line up with TRBD1. This CDR3 is built from 15 residues. The V gene end was trimmed by 6 bases and the J gene end by 6 bases; junction bases not matched to a gene: 8. CDR1 is MNHEY, CDR2 SMNVEV, per germline (reference sequence). CDR3 residues: CASRPLDRSNSPLHF. The CDR3 coding sequence is TGTGCCAGCAGGCCTTTGGACAGGTCTAATTCACCCCTCCACTTT.

V is TRBV4-2 and J is TRBJ1-1; 7 bases align to TRBD1. Germline CDR1 and CDR2: LGHNA and YNFKEQ. The CDR3 length is 15 residues. V gave up 1 base and J gave up 5 bases; unmatched junction bases: 7. The CDR3 sequence: CASSQGEGARTEAFF. The CDR3, as DNA: TGTGCCAGCAGCCAAGGAGAGGGGGCGCGTACTGAAGCTTTCTTT.

This chain uses TRBV6-1 with TRBJ1-1; weak D call: TRBD1 (6 bases). Germline V gene lookup returns CDR1 MNHNS and CDR2 SASEGT. Trimming removed 1 base at V and 3 bases at J, with 15 bases between. This CDR3 is built from 16 residues. The CDR3 nucleotides read TGTGCCAGCAGTGAAGGTGCAGGGGACTATTACACTGAAGCTTTCTTT. It yields the protein CASSEGAGDYYTEAFF.

This rearrangement joins TRBV2 to TRBJ1-5; TRBD1 aligns across 7 bases. Germline values: CDR1 SNHLY, CDR2 FYNNEI. This CDR3 comprises 13 residues. The junction had 3 bases not matched to a gene; V was cut back by 5 bases and J by 5 bases. CDR3 protein: CASSPQGDQPQHF. Written as DNA, the CDR3 is TGTGCCAGCAGTCCCCAGGGGGATCAGCCCCAGCATTTT.

The chain couples TRBV19 to TRBJ1-2; D is perhaps TRBD1 (6 bases). With 5 bases removed from V and 0 bases from J, the gap between germline ends came to 10 bases. This CDR3 is built from 14 residues. The V gene's germline CDR1 is LNHDA and CDR2 SQIVND (reference sequence). CDR3 sequence: CASSPQGPNYGYTF. In DNA, the CDR3 is TGTGCCAGTAGTCCCCAGGGGCCTAACTATGGCTACACCTTC.

This clone appeared a single time. The genes are TRBV7-9 and TRBJ2-1, with 9 bases matching TRBD1. The V gene's germline CDR1 is SEHNR and CDR2 FQNEAQ (reference sequence). V shed 5 bases and J 8 bases; nucleotides not matched to a gene: 10. The CDR3 spans 15 residues. CDR3 nucleotides: TGTGCCAGCAGCCCCGGGACAGGGATGGACGATGAGCAGTTCTTC. It specifies CASSPGTGMDDEQFF.

This rearrangement joins TRBV5-5 to TRBJ1-2; 7 bases are shared with TRBD1. V was clipped by 4 bases and J by 7 bases; unmatched bases: 7. In germline, CDR1 is SGHKS, CDR2 YYEKEE (reference sequence). The length of the CDR3 is 13 residues. The CDR3 DNA reads TGTGCCAGCAGCGTTACAGGGGTCGTTGGCTACACCTTC. This sequence encodes CASSVTGVVGYTF.

J is TRBJ2-7 and V is TRBV30, with 9 bases identical to TRBD1. The germline V gene has CDR1 GTSNPN and CDR2 SVGIG (reference sequence). The CDR3 contains 13 residues. V shed 4 bases and J 5 bases; nucleotides not matched to a gene: 6. This CDR3 is CAWTGTGSHEQYF. CDR3 sequence (DNA): TGTGCCTGGACCGGGACAGGGTCCCACGAGCAGTACTTC.

Worth noting for this clone: The same CDR3 can be traced to other DNA sequences in this sample. The rearrangement links TRBV7-9 to TRBJ1-2; unclear D gene. The CDR3 covers 13 residues. The germline V gene encodes CDR1 SEHNR and CDR2 FQNEAQ (reference sequence). V lost 6 bases and J 0 bases, leaving 8 bases between the germline ends. The CDR3 sequence: CASRTSANYGYTF. The CDR3 DNA is TGTGCCAGCAGAACCTCAGCTAACTATGGCTACACCTTC.

This clone occurred a few times. V is TRBV7-2 and J is TRBJ2-7, with D uncertain. Germline lookup yields CDR1 SGHTA and CDR2 FQGNSA. V was cut by 5 bases and J by 3 bases, with 14 bases left in between. CDR3 length: 14 residues. The CDR3 DNA sequence: TGTGCCAGCAGCCTTTTTGGGCCGAACTACGAGCAGTACTTC. Its translation is CASSLFGPNYEQYF. The whole variable domain, filled in from reference TRBV7-2 and TRBJ2-7, reads GAGVSQSPSNKVTEKGKDVELRCDPISGHTALYWYRQSLGQGLEFLIYFQGNSAPDKSGLPSDRFSAERTGGSVSTLTIQRTQQEDSAVYLCASSLFGPNYEQYFGPGTRLTVT.

This clone was picked up one time. V gene TRBV19 combines with J gene TRBJ2-6, with D possibly matching TRBD1 (6 bases). CDR3 length: 15 residues. Germline V lookup: CDR1 LNHDA, CDR2 SQIVND (reference sequence). The V end lost 6 bases, the J end lost 3 bases, and 12 bases lay between the germline ends. The CDR3 DNA sequence: TGTGCCAGTAGAAACGGACAGTTTGGGGCCAACGTCCTGACTTTC. Translated, it gives CASRNGQFGANVLTF.

This chain joins TRBV6-5 and TRBJ2-2; 13 positions agree with TRBD2. V was clipped by 6 bases and J by 5 bases; unmatched bases: 3. The CDR3 loop spans 15 amino acids. Germline CDR1 reads MNHEY; CDR2 reads SVGAGI. CDR3 in amino acids: CASRKTSGGTGELFF. The CDR3 DNA follows: TGTGCCAGCAGGAAGACTAGCGGGGGGACCGGGGAGCTGTTTTTT.

V is TRBV5-1 and J is TRBJ1-4; the D gene is possibly TRBD1 (5 bases). In germline, CDR1 is SGHRS, CDR2 YFSETQ. The CDR3 runs to 14 residues. V lost 1 base, J lost 8 bases, and 12 bases lay in between. The CDR3 DNA reads as TGCGCCAGCAGCTTGTTCCCGGAGGGGGAAAAACTGTTTTTT. This translates into CASSLFPEGEKLFF.